This TCR beta chain was identified during a study of blood T cell repertoires in COVID-19. The wider study: Acute and convalescent COVID-19 samples came from the United States, Italy and Spain.

This clone came up once. In the original analysis: Cell counts per sample came from amplifying reference gene primers. TCRdb's copy holds only in-frame clones and misses some; the assay was immunoSEQ multiplex PCR. For V, J and clone size, that table is used; D and trimming come from the DNA. Among more than 65,000 clones listed, about nine tenths were seen once. The sample was peripheral blood. The TCR originated in a man aged 45 to 65 with active COVID-19.

In DNA form, the CDR3 reads TGTGCCACGACAGGGAATACAGATACGCAGTATTTT. Translated, it gives CATTGNTDTQYF. This chain joins TRBV10-3 and TRBJ2-3; 7 bases agree with TRBD1. CDR3 size: 12 residues. The V segment lost 10 bases and the J segment 3 bases; nucleotides outside the gene matches: 4. Germline CDR1 ENHRY, CDR2 SYGVKD.